This is a list of T cell receptor beta chains from one sample in a study of T cells in Graves' hyperthyroidism and ophthalmopathy. TCRdb used MiXCR to reprocess the multiplex PCR reads, holding one entry per CDR3 protein. The repertoire holds 480,000 or so distinct CDR3 sequences, with approximately 49% as singletons. The sample consisted of peripheral blood or thyroid tissue (not recorded which). These receptor sequences come from an adult woman with Graves' disease, either hyperthyroidism or ophthalmopathy (not recorded which). Both conserved end residues are part of each CDR3. Each record gives: D gene, V gene, J gene, clone size, CDR3 protein, CDR3 DNA. A D gene is named only where the DNA matches it firmly. Clone size is stated in some rows and not others, as once, few, many or a class when expanded.

.	TRBV9	TRBJ1-4	.	CASSAWKHEKLFF	TGTGCCAGCAGCGCCTGGAAGCATGAAAAACTGTTTTTT
.	TRBV6-5	TRBJ2-7	many	CASSWGQGAYEQYF	TGTGCCAGCAGCTGGGGTCAGGGCGCCTACGAGCAGTACTTC
.	TRBV29-1	TRBJ1-1	.	CSVVGRGIAEAFF	TGCAGCGTTGTTGGTCGGGGGATCGCTGAAGCTTTCTTT
TRBD1	TRBV7-9	TRBJ1-2	once	CASSLMGQGRVGYGYTF	TGTGCCAGCAGCTTAATGGGACAGGGGAGAGTGGGTTATGGCTACACCTTC
.	TRBV2	TRBJ1-5	many	CASSEEGIQPQHF	TGTGCCAGCAGTGAAGAGGGAATTCAGCCCCAGCATTTT
.	TRBV6-5	TRBJ2-2	.	CASSYRVRFHIGELFF	TGTGCCAGCTCCTACAGGGTTCGCTTTCATATCGGGGAGCTGTTTTTT
.	TRBV9	TRBJ2-5	few	CASSWDNAEQETQYF	TGTGCCAGCAGTTGGGATAACGCTGAACAAGAGACCCAGTACTTC
TRBD1	TRBV7-9	TRBJ1-2	many	CASSAPGQGADGYTF	TGTGCCAGCAGCGCCCCCGGACAGGGTGCGGATGGCTACACCTTC
.	TRBV4-1	TRBJ1-2	.	CASSQEGARGGYTF	TGCGCCAGCAGCCAAGAAGGGGCCAGGGGTGGCTACACCTTC
.	TRBV6-6	TRBJ2-6	.	CASRGALGANVLTF	TGTGCCAGCAGGGGGGCCTTGGGGGCCAACGTCCTGACTTTC
.	TRBV20-1	TRBJ1-1	few	CSAPGRTEAFF	TGCAGTGCCCCCGGTAGAACTGAAGCTTTCTTT
.	TRBV5-1	TRBJ1-1	.	CASRGASFDTEAFF	TGCGCCAGCAGGGGGGCATCGTTCGACACTGAAGCTTTCTTT
TRBD1	TRBV7-8	TRBJ1-5	.	CASSQEGALSNQPQHF	TGCGCCAGCAGCCAAGAGGGGGCCCTGAGCAATCAGCCCCAGCATTTT
.	TRBV24-1	TRBJ2-7	.	CATRDGQSGEQYF	TGTGCCACCAGGGACGGCCAGTCAGGGGAGCAGTACTTC
TRBD1	TRBV7-8	TRBJ1-2	.	CASTPDRAERGYTF	TGTGCCAGCACCCCTGACAGGGCGGAAAGGGGCTACACCTTC
TRBD1	TRBV24-1	TRBJ2-5	.	CATSDRGQGETQYF	TGTGCCACCAGTGACCGGGGACAGGGAGAGACCCAGTACTTC
.	TRBV20-1	TRBJ2-5	many	CSTRAIAAQETQYF	TGCAGCACTAGGGCGATAGCAGCTCAAGAGACCCAGTACTTC
.	TRBV6-1	TRBJ1-2	many	CASGTLDRGDYGYTF	TGTGCCAGCGGGACCTTAGACAGAGGAGATTATGGCTACACCTTC
.	TRBV7-2	TRBJ2-7	many	CASSFTGPYEQYF	TGTGCCAGCAGCTTCACAGGCCCCTACGAGCAGTACTTC
.	TRBV3-1	TRBJ2-7	.	CASSLHSAYEQYF	TGTGCCAGCAGCCTCCACAGTGCCTACGAGCAGTACTTC
TRBD1	TRBV15	TRBJ2-2	few	CATSYRGAGELFF	TGTGCCACCAGCTACAGGGGGGCCGGGGAGCTGTTTTTT
.	TRBV19	TRBJ1-1	.	CATSKRGGITEAFF	TGTGCCACCTCAAAGCGGGGGGGAATCACTGAAGCTTTCTTT
.	TRBV10-3	TRBJ1-1	.	CAIGDGIEAFF	TGTGCCATCGGGGACGGGATCGAAGCTTTCTTT
.	TRBV6-1	TRBJ1-1	many	CASSHGRGGTEAFF	TGTGCCAGCAGCCACGGACGAGGGGGCACTGAAGCTTTCTTT
TRBD1	TRBV11-2	TRBJ2-5	many	CASSKGQAWWEETQYF	TGTGCCAGCAGCAAAGGACAGGCTTGGTGGGAAGAGACCCAGTACTTC
.	TRBV7-9	TRBJ1-6	few	CASSLGAETNSPLHF	TGTGCCAGCAGCTTAGGAGCTGAGACCAATTCACCCCTCCACTTT
.	TRBV24-1	TRBJ1-1	.	CATSDRGDEAFF	TGTGCCACCAGTGACCGAGGAGATGAAGCTTTCTTT